Listed below are T cell receptor beta chains from one sample, sequenced in a study of control samples from healthy donors and cancer patients. Produced via immunoSEQ multiplex PCR; TCRdb's table is partial and in-frame only. The table lists approximately 130,000 clones, 80% to 90% of them singletons, with approximately 37% in the top ten. Sequenced sample: blood. These receptors came from a man between 45 and 60 years old in good health. Each CDR3 is given with its conserved first and last residue. D genes are given only for firm matches. The size of a clone is reported for some rows only, either as once, few or many, or as a class for expanded clones.

TGTGCCTGGAGTTTTGGTCAAGAGACCCAGTACTTC	CAWSFGQETQYF	TRBJ2-5	NA	TRBV30	NA
TGTGCCAGCAGTTACCCTACTAGAAGACAGACTACCTACGAGCAGTACTTC	CASSYPTRRQTTYEQYF	TRBJ2-7	NA	TRBV6-2/TRBV6-3	NA
TGCGCCAGCAGCTTGGAGGTTCTGGCGAAGGATGAGCAGTTCTTC	CASSLEVLAKDEQFF	TRBJ2-1	NA	TRBV5-1	NA
TGTGCCAGCAGCTTAGCTCGACTAGCGGGGGGGCGTGGTGAGCAGTTCTTC	CASSLARLAGGRGEQFF	TRBJ2-1	TRBD2	TRBV7-8	NA
TGTGCCAGCAGTGTTACTAGCGCCCCGAACACCGGGGAGCTGTTTTTT	CASSVTSAPNTGELFF	TRBJ2-2	TRBD2	TRBV25-1	NA
TGTGCCAGCAGCTCGTGGGACTATAATTCACCCCTCCACTTT	CASSSWDYNSPLHF	TRBJ1-6	NA	TRBV5-8	NA
TGTGCCATCAGTGAGCTAACCGACAGGACGGGCTATGGCTACACCTTC	CAISELTDRTGYGYTF	TRBJ1-2	NA	TRBV10-3	NA
TGTGCCAGCAGCTTCCAAAGTATAACTAATGGCTACACCTTC	CASSFQSITNGYTF	TRBJ1-2	NA	TRBV7-2	NA
TGTGCCAGCAGCCAGACAGGGGAAAAAACCTACGAGCAGTACTTC	CASSQTGEKTYEQYF	TRBJ2-7	TRBD1	TRBV5-4	NA
TGTGCCACCAGCAGGGACAGACTCTCCTATAATTCACCCCTCCACTTT	CATSRDRLSYNSPLHF	TRBJ1-6	NA	TRBV15	NA
TGTGCCATCAGTGAAGGGCTAGCGGGGAGCACAGATACGCAGTATTTT	CAISEGLAGSTDTQYF	TRBJ2-3	TRBD2	TRBV10-3	NA
TGTGCCAGCAGCTTACAGCTCTTCTCTGGAAACACCATATATTTT	CASSLQLFSGNTIYF	TRBJ1-3	NA	TRBV5-6	NA
TGTGCCAGCAGCTTTTACCGGGACAGCTCCTACGAGCAGTACTTC	CASSFYRDSSYEQYF	TRBJ2-7	TRBD1	TRBV5-6	NA
TGTGCCAGCAGCTTAACTACCATGAACACTGAAGCTTTCTTT	CASSLTTMNTEAFF	TRBJ1-1	NA	TRBV9	NA
TGTGCCAGCAGCTTGGTGGCAGGGAAAGGGTATGAAAAACTGTTTTTT	CASSLVAGKGYEKLFF	TRBJ1-4	NA	TRBV5-5	once
TGCGCCAGCAGCTTGTCCGGAGGGGGGGGTCAAGAGACCCAGTACTTC	CASSLSGGGGQETQYF	TRBJ2-5	NA	TRBV5-1	NA
TGTGCCATAGCCCCGTCCACCACTGAAGCTTTCTTT	CAIAPSTTEAFF	TRBJ1-1	NA	TRBV10-3	NA
TGTGCCAGCAGCTTAGGGACAGGGGGCTTCAATCAGCCCCAGCATTTT	CASSLGTGGFNQPQHF	TRBJ1-5	TRBD1	TRBV5-6	NA
TGTGCCATCAGTGAGTTAAACCTTAAGTGGGGCTACACCTTC	CAISELNLKWGYTF	TRBJ1-2	NA	TRBV10-3	NA
TGTGCCAGCTCCCAACAGGGGGCAGATGGCTACACCTTC	CASSQQGADGYTF	TRBJ1-2	TRBD1	TRBV18	NA
TGCGCCAGCAGCCCCCTTGGAGGGAGAACGAACACTGAAGCTTTCTTT	CASSPLGGRTNTEAFF	TRBJ1-1	NA	TRBV5-1	few
TGTGCCAGCAGCCCTGGCGGGTCCTGGAATGAGCAGTTCTTC	CASSPGGSWNEQFF	TRBJ2-1	NA	TRBV7-2	NA
TGTACCAGCAGCGTACTAGCGGGGGAGCAGTTCTTC	CTSSVLAGEQFF	TRBJ2-1	TRBD2	TRBV7-2	NA
TGTGCCAGCAGCGTGAGACTTGGGGGGCTACAGCCCCAGCATTTT	CASSVRLGGLQPQHF	TRBJ1-5	NA	TRBV5-6	NA
TGTGCCAGCAGTTCCCGGCGGCAAGAGACCCAGTACTTC	CASSSRRQETQYF	TRBJ2-5	NA	TRBV12-3/TRBV12-4	NA
TGCAGTGCTAGTTTGCGCAATCAGCCCCAGCATTTT	CSASLRNQPQHF	TRBJ1-5	NA	TRBV20-1	NA
TGTGCCATCGGGACTAGCGGGAACATTCAGTACTTC	CAIGTSGNIQYF	TRBJ2-4	TRBD2	TRBV10-3	few
TGTGCCAGCCAGCGGGGGGGCTTCACCGGGGAGCTGTTTTTT	CASQRGGFTGELFF	TRBJ2-2	TRBD2	TRBV19	NA
TGTGCCAGCAGCCCCGCTAGCGGGGGGAGGCCAGAGACCCAGTACTTC	CASSPASGGRPETQYF	TRBJ2-5	TRBD2	TRBV3-1/TRBV3-2	many
TGTGCCAGCAGTTTCACCTCCTCCACGATACGGGAAAAACTGTTTTTT	CASSFTSSTIREKLFF	TRBJ1-4	NA	TRBV27	NA
TGTGCCAGTTCAGGGGGCCCATTGAACTATAATTCACCCCTCCACTTT	CASSGGPLNYNSPLHF	TRBJ1-6	TRBD1	TRBV19	NA
TGTGCCAGTAGTACCTACAGGGGAGGTTCGAATGAAAAACTGTTTTTT	CASSTYRGGSNEKLFF	TRBJ1-4	TRBD1	TRBV19	few
TGTGCCTGGGAGCGCCGGGACAGGGGTGAAAAACTGTTTTTT	CAWERRDRGEKLFF	TRBJ1-4	TRBD1	TRBV30	NA
TGTGCCAGCACACAGGGAGGGGGCAACACCATATATTTT	CASTQGGGNTIYF	TRBJ1-3	TRBD1	TRBV2	NA
TGTGCTAGCTCTACGGGACGATCCCAAGAGACCCAGTACTTC	CASSTGRSQETQYF	TRBJ2-5	NA	TRBV12-5	NA
TGTGCCAGTACCCGTACCTGGACAGAGGCGGGTACTGAAGCTTTCTTT	CASTRTWTEAGTEAFF	TRBJ1-1	NA	TRBV19	few
TGTGCCAGCAGAACAGGAGGCCCGGGAGAGACCCAGTACTTC	CASRTGGPGETQYF	TRBJ2-5	NA	TRBV6-5	NA
TGCGCCAGCAGCTTGGGACAGGGGACCGGGGAGCTGTTTTTT	CASSLGQGTGELFF	TRBJ2-2	TRBD1	TRBV5-1	NA
TGCGCCAGCAGCCTCCAAAACACTGAAGCTTTCTTT	CASSLQNTEAFF	TRBJ1-1	NA	TRBV5-1	NA
TGTGCCAGCACCAAAGGGGGCGGGGGGAACCAAGAGACCCAGTACTTC	CASTKGGGGNQETQYF	TRBJ2-5	NA	TRBV7-9	once
TGTGCCAGTAGTATGTGGGCTAGCGGGTCCGGGGAGCTGTTTTTT	CASSMWASGSGELFF	TRBJ2-2	TRBD2	TRBV19	NA
TGTGCCAGCAGTGAAGGGGCAGCCCGCACCCCCGGGGAGCTGTTTTTT	CASSEGAARTPGELFF	TRBJ2-2	NA	TRBV6-1	NA
TGTGCCATCAGCGGGACAGGCTCTGGAAACACCATATATTTT	CAISGTGSGNTIYF	TRBJ1-3	TRBD1	TRBV10-3	NA
TGTGCCAGCAGCTCCACGACTCAGGAAGCTTTCTTT	CASSSTTQEAFF	TRBJ1-1	NA	TRBV7-9	few
TGTGCCAGCAGTGAGCTGCCTAGCGGGGGGAGAGAGACCCAGTACTTC	CASSELPSGGRETQYF	TRBJ2-5	TRBD2	TRBV6-1	NA
TGTGCCAGCAGCTTGACAGGGTTCTACGAGCAGTACTTC	CASSLTGFYEQYF	TRBJ2-7	TRBD1	TRBV28	NA
TGTGCCAGCAGTTTATCGTCTGGGTCTGGCTACACCTTC	CASSLSSGSGYTF	TRBJ1-2	NA	TRBV27	NA
TGTGCCAGCAGCAAAAGGACTAGCGGGGGGGCATTGAATCCGGACACCGGGGAGCTGTTTTTT	CASSKRTSGGALNPDTGELFF	TRBJ2-2	NA	TRBV12-1	NA
TGTGCCAGCAGTCAAATAGCGGATTACACTGAAGCTTTCTTT	CASSQIADYTEAFF	TRBJ1-1	NA	TRBV25-1	once
TGTGCCAGTAGTATACCGGACAGGGGGCGAAACTATGGCTACACCTTC	CASSIPDRGRNYGYTF	TRBJ1-2	TRBD1	TRBV19	NA
TGCGCCAGCAGCTTGGTAGGGGGCGCGAACACTGAAGCTTTCTTT	CASSLVGGANTEAFF	TRBJ1-1	TRBD1	TRBV5-1	NA
TGTGCCAGCAGTGACCAGAGCGGGGCCTTTTCCTACGAGCAGTACTTC	CASSDQSGAFSYEQYF	TRBJ2-7	TRBD2	TRBV6-1	NA
TGCGCCAGCAGCCACCGGGTGTTCTCCTACGAGCAGTACTTC	CASSHRVFSYEQYF	TRBJ2-7	NA	TRBV4-1	NA
TGTGCCAGTAGTATGGTCTTTACCTACGAGCAGTACTTC	CASSMVFTYEQYF	TRBJ2-7	NA	TRBV19	once
TGTGCCATCAGTGAGTCACCCTCCGGGGGGGGCACCCGGCGCGTGGAGACCCAGTACTTC	CAISESPSGGGTRRVETQYF	TRBJ2-5	TRBD2	TRBV10-3	once
TGTGCCAGCAATTTAGGGGCCGGTGAAGCTTTCTTT	CASNLGAGEAFF	TRBJ1-1	NA	TRBV14	NA
TGTGCCAGCATGAGGGCGGGGGCAGAGACCCAGTACTTC	CASMRAGAETQYF	TRBJ2-5	NA	TRBV6-5	NA